The T cell receptor beta chain described here comes from a study of cytomegalovirus exposure and HLA in healthy donors. About this clone: The antigen is undetermined.

The junction had 11 bases not matched to a gene; V was cut back by 4 bases and J by 10 bases. Germline CDR1 reads SGHNT; CDR2 reads YYREEE (reference sequence). The CDR3 runs 14 residues. Study-level results: TCR beta sequences reportedly predicted most subjects' HLA-A and HLA-B alleles accurately. TCR beta V- and J-gene trimming, according to a later analysis, was linked to a missense DCLRE1C variant.

The PCR made use of 60 Vbeta and 13 Jbeta primers. Assay used: immunoSEQ multiplex PCR; TCRdb lists only in-frame clones, some missing. The table shows more than 100,000 clones, with 74% occurring only once. Source material: PBMCs. The clonotype originates from a woman in her forties or fifties in good health and CMV-seropositive. This chain links TRBV5-4 with TRBJ2-1; 7 nucleotides agree with TRBD1. The CDR3 spells CASSTYTGAPEQFF. In DNA, the CDR3 is TGTGCCAGCAGCACCTACACAGGGGCTCCCGAGCAGTTCTTC.